Following are 12 T cell receptor beta chains from one sample sequenced in a study of CD8 T cells in Susac syndrome. Random hexamers were used to reverse transcribe the RNA input (about 0.5 to 1 ug). TCRdb redid the calling of the immunoSEQ multiplex PCR reads with MiXCR, one entry per CDR3 protein. This sample has more than 85,000 distinct CDR3 sequences, with about 94% found just once. Specimen: CD4+ T cells from PBMCs. The receptor set was obtained from a human donor with Susac syndrome.

CDR3 in DNA: TGTGCCAGCAGGCGACCCGAAGAGACCCAGTACTTC. This translates into CASRRPEETQYF. V is TRBV12-3 or TRBV12-4 and J is TRBJ2-5; D remains ambiguous. The CDR3 consists of 12 residues. The V end lost 6 bases, the J end lost 3 bases, and 8 bases lay between the germline ends.

The rearrangement uses TRBV20-1 and TRBJ2-1; the D is unclear. Trimming took off 1 base at V and 0 bases at J, with 7 bases between the two ends. Germline V gene lookup returns CDR1 DFQATT and CDR2 SNEGSKA (reference sequence). This CDR3 is 14 amino acids long. The DNA for the CDR3 is TGCAGTGCTAGAGGTCCGGGCTCCTACAATGAGCAGTTCTTC. This gives the protein CSARGPGSYNEQFF.

The rearrangement uses TRBV6-6 and TRBJ1-1, with 7 bases that match TRBD1. Trimming took 2 bases from V and 1 from J; bases not matched to a gene: 1. The CDR3 length is 14 residues. The germline gives CDR1 MNHNY, CDR2 SVGAGI (reference sequence). The CDR3 spells CASSYGTANTEAFF. The CDR3 DNA follows: TGTGCCAGCAGTTACGGGACAGCGAACACTGAAGCTTTCTTT.

The chain carries TRBV5-6 and TRBJ2-2; the D is unclear. The CDR3 sequence is 16 residues long. From germline, CDR1 is SGHDT and CDR2 YYEEEE. V dropped 4 bases and J dropped 4 bases, with 17 bases sitting between them. The CDR3, as DNA: TGTGCCAGCAGCCGAGGACCTCAAGGGCTCACCGGGGAGCTGTTTTTT. It is translated as CASSRGPQGLTGELFF.

The chain joins TRBV11-2 to TRBJ2-1, with 8 bases that match TRBD2. V dropped 5 bases and J dropped 4; count of bases not matched to a gene: 4. The V gene's germline CDR1 is SGHAT and CDR2 FQNNGV. The length of the CDR3 is 14 residues. The CDR3 spells CASSIGLAYNEQFF. The CDR3 region has the DNA TGTGCCAGCAGCATCGGACTAGCTTACAATGAGCAGTTCTTC.

This clonotype was seen only a few times. The chain has TRBV7-9 and TRBJ2-7; TRBD1 might be the D (5 bases). Trimming pared 8 bases from V and 4 bases from J, leaving 12 bases between. Germline V gene sequence: CDR1 SEHNR, CDR2 FQNEAQ (reference sequence). The CDR3 extends over 12 amino acids. CDR3 sequence: CASRTGTYEQYF. The CDR3 region has the DNA TGTGCCAGCCGCACAGGAACGTACGAGCAGTACTTC.

V and J are TRBV29-1 and TRBJ2-7; D is uncertain. Deletions cut 6 bases from V and 0 bases from J, with 15 bases between. The CDR3 length is 14 residues. Germline CDR1 is SQVTM and CDR2 is ANQGSEA. In nucleotides, the CDR3 is TGCAGCGTGGCCCCGCAACACGACTCCTACGAGCAGTACTTC. This encodes CSVAPQHDSYEQYF.

This chain uses TRBV6-2 or TRBV6-3 with TRBJ1-5; D is unresolved. Germline-derived CDR1 and CDR2 are MNHEY and SVGEGT. The CDR3 has 13 amino acids. V shed 6 bases and J shed 1 base, with 7 bases lying between them. CDR3 in amino acids: CASRMGSNQPQHF. CDR3 DNA: TGTGCCAGCAGGATGGGGAGCAATCAGCCCCAGCATTTT.

The chain employs TRBV2 and TRBJ1-5; D is uncertain. Trimming took off 8 bases at V and 7 bases at J, with 18 bases between the two ends. Germline V gene lookup returns CDR1 SNHLY and CDR2 FYNNEI. This CDR3 has 14 amino acids. For the CDR3, the DNA is TGTGCCAGCGGTAGGACGGACCATCTCCAGCCCCAGCATTTT. It specifies CASGRTDHLQPQHF.

This chain connects TRBV10-3 to TRBJ2-7; 11 positions match TRBD2. The CDR3 runs 16 residues. Germline V gives CDR1 ENHRY, CDR2 SYGVKD. Losses at the gene ends were 5 bases for V and 0 bases for J; bases not matched to a gene: 6. CDR3 sequence reads: CAISPFSGGASYEQYF. The CDR3 DNA follows: TGTGCCATCAGTCCTTTTAGCGGGGGGGCCTCCTACGAGCAGTACTTC.

V and J are TRBV6-2 or TRBV6-3 and TRBJ2-4; D gene unclear. The CDR3 totals 15 residues. V lost 3 bases, J lost 0 bases, and 9 bases lay in between. Germline V gene sequence: CDR1 MNHEY, CDR2 SVGEGT. CDR3 DNA sequence: TGTGCCAGCAGTTATGGGTCCCTAGCCAAAAACATTCAGTACTTC. This gives the protein CASSYGSLAKNIQYF.

The V and J genes are TRBV7-9 and TRBJ2-1, with 10 bases identical to TRBD2. Unmatched junction bases numbered 11, after V lost 4 bases and J lost 8 bases. Germline CDR1 and CDR2: SEHNR and FQNEAQ (reference sequence). This CDR3 is built from 16 residues. The CDR3 DNA sequence: TGTGCCAGCAGCTCCCCGCTAGCGGGGGTTGGGTATGAGCAGTTCTTC. Its translation: CASSSPLAGVGYEQFF. Filled out from reference TRBV7-9 and TRBJ2-1, the complete variable domain reads DTGVSQNPRHKITKRGQNVTFRCDPISEHNRLYWYRQTLGQGPEFLTYFQNEAQLEKSRLLSDRFSAERPKGSFSTLEIQRTEQGDSAMYLCASSSPLAGVGYEQFFGPGTRLTVL.